These 17 T cell receptor beta chains came from one sample sequenced in a study of blood T cell repertoires in COVID-19. The method was immunoSEQ multiplex PCR; TCRdb's version includes in-frame clones alone and lacks a portion of them. Here the sample spans over 85,000 clones, 70% to 90% being singletons. Source material: peripheral blood. Receptor source: a human donor in a cohort sampled during active COVID-19.

This clone has only a few counts. The rearrangement joins TRBV27 to TRBJ1-1; D possibly corresponds to TRBD1 (6 bases). This CDR3 spans 15 amino acids. Germline V lookup: CDR1 MNHEY, CDR2 SMNVEV (reference sequence). V dropped 4 bases and J dropped 4 bases, with 16 bases sitting between them. The CDR3 region is CASSSNPGVSTEAFF. The CDR3 DNA sequence: TGTGCCAGCAGTTCCAATCCAGGGGTGAGCACTGAAGCTTTCTTT.

The chain combines TRBV7-2 with TRBJ2-7; the match to TRBD2 covers 9 bases. In germline, CDR1 is SGHTA, CDR2 FQGNSA. CDR3 length equals 15 residues. The junction had 7 bases not matched to a gene; V was cut back by 5 bases and J by 2 bases. CDR3: CASSEPGLAAYEQYF. CDR3 in DNA: TGTGCCAGCAGCGAACCGGGACTAGCAGCCTACGAGCAGTACTTC.

The chain recombines TRBV5-4 with TRBJ2-6, with 8 bases that match TRBD1. The length of the CDR3 is 15 residues. CDR1 and CDR2 (germline): SGHNT, YYREEE (reference sequence). Trimming removed 4 bases from V and 4 bases from J; junction bases left unmatched: 4. The CDR3 spells CASSQGAQGANVLTF. In DNA, the CDR3 is TGTGCCAGCAGCCAGGGGGCGCAAGGGGCCAACGTCCTGACTTTC.

The V call is TRBV10-3, the J call TRBJ1-5; 10 bases align to TRBD1. Germline V CDR1 and CDR2: ENHRY, SYGVKD. The CDR3 is made up of 14 amino acids. Unmatched junction bases numbered 5, after V lost 6 bases and J lost 6 bases. The CDR3 protein is CAIRGQGKGQPQHF. DNA for the CDR3: TGTGCCATCAGGGGACAGGGGAAGGGTCAGCCCCAGCATTTT.

The gene calls are TRBV28 and TRBJ1-2; D is unresolved. V was shortened by 10 bases and J by 3 bases, with 18 bases between the two germline ends. The length of the CDR3 is 14 residues. From germline, CDR1 is MDHEN and CDR2 SYDVKM. The CDR3 bases are TGTGCCACAAAGATGGTGCGTCCGTACTATGGCTACACCTTC. Encoded protein: CATKMVRPYYGYTF.

The chain employs TRBV29-1 and TRBJ2-3, with a tentative D call TRBD2 (6 bases). V shed 5 bases and J shed 4 bases, with 10 bases lying between them. Germline CDR1 reads SQVTM; CDR2 reads ANQGSEA. This CDR3 is built from 12 residues. The CDR3 is CSVFGGADTQYF. The CDR3 DNA follows: TGCAGCGTTTTCGGGGGTGCAGATACGCAGTATTTT.

This chain joins TRBV25-1 and TRBJ1-6, with 8 bases lining up with TRBD1. The V and J ends lost 6 bases and 7 bases, in that order; junction bases with no gene match: 5. The length of the CDR3 is 14 residues. The V gene's germline CDR1 is MGHDK and CDR2 SYGVNS. The CDR3 sequence: CASRGTGINSPLHF. The CDR3, as DNA: TGTGCCAGCAGGGGGACAGGCATAAATTCACCCCTCCACTTT.

The chain has TRBV4-1 and TRBJ1-1; no clear D. Per the germline V gene, CDR1 is MGHRA and CDR2 is YSYEKL. V lost 4 bases and J lost 1, with 10 bases in between. CDR3 size: 14 residues. The DNA of the CDR3 is TGCGCCAGCAGCCGTGAGACAAGGAACACTGAAGCTTTCTTT. Translating it yields CASSRETRNTEAFF.

V is TRBV10-2 and J is TRBJ1-4; 8 bases align to TRBD1. Trimming at V came to 7 bases and at J to 7 bases, leaving 2 bases not matched to a gene. CDR1 is WSHSY and CDR2 is SAAADI in the germline V gene. CDR3 length: 12 residues. The CDR3 sequence is CASTGQGEKLFF. CDR3 nucleotide sequence: TGCGCCAGCACCGGACAGGGTGAAAAACTGTTTTTT.

The chain is built from TRBV12-3 or TRBV12-4 and TRBJ1-1; unclear D gene. Between the trimmed V and J ends, which lost 1 base and 8 bases, there was a span of 8 bases. This CDR3 has 12 residues. The CDR3 loop is CASSLDRREAFF. In DNA, the CDR3 is TGTGCCAGCAGTTTAGACAGACGGGAAGCTTTCTTT.

This chain links TRBV28 with TRBJ2-7; D ambiguous. CDR3 length equals 12 residues. Trimming pared 2 bases from V and 5 bases from J, leaving 7 bases between. Germline-derived CDR1 and CDR2 are MDHEN and SYDVKM. This chain's CDR3 is CASSLLQNEQYF. The CDR3 coding sequence is TGTGCCAGCAGTTTACTCCAGAACGAGCAGTACTTC.

This clone was observed a single time. The V call is TRBV7-3, the J call TRBJ2-5; D not certain. The CDR3 extends over 14 amino acids. V was pared by 0 bases and J by 1 base, with 6 bases between. Germline V gene lookup returns CDR1 SGHTA and CDR2 FQGTGA. CDR3 DNA sequence: TGTGCCAGCAGCTTAACGCATAGCCAAGAGACCCAGTACTTC. Translating it yields CASSLTHSQETQYF.

This clone was counted a single time. The chain has TRBV15 and TRBJ1-2; TRBD1 might be the D (5 bases). V was shortened by 0 bases and J by 8 bases, with 16 bases between the two germline ends. The CDR3 loop spans 15 amino acids. CDR1 is LNHNV, CDR2 YYDKDF, per germline (reference sequence). The CDR3: CATSRDLAQGRGYTF. The CDR3 coding sequence is TGTGCCACCAGCAGAGATCTTGCGCAGGGCCGGGGCTACACCTTC.

Written as DNA, the CDR3 is TGCGCCAGCAGCCCGACCCGAGGAGGGCCGCGGACTAGAGCGCAGTATTTT. This encodes CASSPTRGGPRTRAQYF. This sequence joins TRBV4-1 and TRBJ2-3; 7 bases are shared with TRBD2. The germline CDR1 and CDR2 sequences are MGHRA and YSYEKL. CDR3 length: 17 residues. Losses at the gene ends were 4 bases for V and 10 bases for J; bases not matched to a gene: 20.

This clone came up a few times. This chain links TRBV7-3 with TRBJ2-2, with TRBD2 matching over 9 bases. Unmatched junction bases numbered 6, after V lost 5 bases and J lost 5 bases. The CDR3 runs to 15 residues. Germline V gives CDR1 SGHTA, CDR2 FQGTGA. The CDR3 DNA reads TGTGCCAGCAGCCCTAGCGGGACCCAAACCGGGGAGCTGTTTTTT. This encodes CASSPSGTQTGELFF.

The rearrangement joins TRBV10-3 to TRBJ2-5; possibly TRBD1 for D (7 bases). Germline assignment: CDR1 ENHRY and CDR2 SYGVKD. This CDR3 contains 13 residues. Deletions cut 4 bases from V and 5 bases from J, with 11 bases between. As DNA, the CDR3 is TGTGCCATCAGTGTTGGAGGGGGCGAGACCCAGTACTTC. Its translation is CAISVGGGETQYF.

This sequence joins TRBV19 and TRBJ2-7; the match to TRBD2 covers 8 bases. The V segment lost 5 bases and the J segment 4 bases; nucleotides outside the gene matches: 19. From germline, CDR1 is LNHDA and CDR2 SQIVND (reference sequence). The CDR3 sequence is 18 residues long. In DNA form, the CDR3 reads TGTGCCAGTAGTGTATCGTCCATAAGCGGGAGATTAGTTTACGAGCAGTACTTC. It codes for CASSVSSISGRLVYEQYF.